These T cell receptor beta chains were read from a single sample in a study of vaccination and CD4 T cells after COVID-19. TCRdb reprocessed the PCR reads with MiXCR, giving one entry per CDR3 protein. Here the sample spans 7,000 or so distinct CDR3 sequences, about 41% being singletons. No antigen has been assigned to these receptors. Sequenced sample: CD4+ T cells from blood, cultured in vitro. The receptors stem from a human donor in good health. Each CDR3 is given with its conserved first and last residue. D genes are given only for firm matches. The size entry is marked missing in some rows and otherwise reads once, few, many or a size class.

. | TRBJ2-1 | . | TRBV7-9 | CASSLVASRNNEQFF | TGTGCCAGCAGCTTAGTTGCTTCTCGGAATAATGAGCAGTTCTTC
. | TRBJ2-7 | . | TRBV6-2/TRBV6-3 | CASSYSGGSPYEQYF | TGTGCCAGCAGTTACTCAGGCGGTTCGCCCTACGAGCAGTACTTC
. | TRBJ1-2 | . | TRBV12-5 | CASALDVNYGYTF | TGTGCTAGTGCCCTGGACGTTAACTATGGCTACACCTTC
. | TRBJ2-3 | . | TRBV2 | CASSPVGPGIQYF | TGTGCCAGCAGCCCGGTGGGCCCGGGAATCCAGTATTTT
. | TRBJ2-2 | . | TRBV2 | CASRGGSPLTGELFF | TGTGCCAGCAGGGGAGGCAGCCCACTGACCGGGGAGCTGTTTTTT
TRBD2 | TRBJ2-7 | . | TRBV20-1 | CSASPPGTSGYYEQYF | TGCAGTGCTAGCCCCCCCGGGACTAGCGGCTACTACGAGCAGTACTTC
TRBD1 | TRBJ1-1 | . | TRBV6-2/TRBV6-3 | CASTHKGQSTPINTEAFF | TGTGCCAGCACTCATAAGGGACAGTCCACTCCGATAAACACTGAAGCTTTCTTT
. | TRBJ2-3 | . | TRBV28 | CASSLLLPGQQYF | TGTGCCAGCAGTTTATTGCTGCCAGGGCAGCAGTATTTT
. | TRBJ1-1 | few | TRBV6-5 | CASSYWPTGKREAFF | TGTGCCAGCAGTTACTGGCCAACCGGCAAGCGTGAAGCTTTCTTT
TRBD2 | TRBJ2-5 | . | TRBV7-9 | CASSFAGVETQYF | TGTGCCAGCAGCTTTGCGGGAGTGGAGACCCAGTACTTC
. | TRBJ1-4 | . | TRBV28 | CASSFTGRNEKLFF | TGTGCCAGCAGTTTCACGGGGCGGAACGAAAAACTGTTTTTT
TRBD1 | TRBJ1-1 | . | TRBV18 | CASSPPGQGLGEAFF | TGTGCCAGCTCACCACCGGGACAGGGCTTAGGGGAAGCTTTCTTT
. | TRBJ2-5 | . | TRBV19 | CASSIDLRQTQYF | TGTGCCAGTAGTATAGATCTAAGACAGACCCAGTACTTC
. | TRBJ2-2 | . | TRBV24-1 | CATSGGFTGELFF | TGTGCCACCAGTGGGGGATTCACCGGGGAGCTGTTTTTT
. | TRBJ2-5 | few | TRBV6-1 | CASRHRASETQYF | TGTGCCAGCAGGCACAGGGCTTCTGAGACCCAGTACTTC
. | TRBJ2-6 | . | TRBV19 | CASSDAPSGANVLTF | TGTGCCAGTAGTGACGCCCCCTCTGGGGCCAACGTCCTGACTTTC
TRBD2 | TRBJ2-3 | . | TRBV30 | CAWSSGGPADTQYF | TGTGCCTGGAGTTCGGGGGGGCCCGCAGATACGCAGTATTTT
. | TRBJ1-5 | . | TRBV7-2 | CASSLGQWSNQPQHF | TGTGCCAGCAGCTTAGGACAGTGGAGCAATCAGCCCCAGCATTTT
TRBD2 | TRBJ2-1 | . | TRBV7-2 | CASNSGRVRDARQFF | TGTGCCAGCAACTCAGGGAGGGTCCGCGATGCAAGGCAGTTCTTC
TRBD2 | TRBJ2-7 | . | TRBV20-1 | CSATIAGTYEQYF | TGCAGTGCTACGATAGCGGGAACGTACGAGCAGTACTTC
TRBD2 | TRBJ2-3 | . | TRBV6-1 | CASSTLAGRGDTQYF | TGTGCCAGCAGTACCCTAGCGGGACGCGGAGATACGCAGTATTTT
. | TRBJ1-5 | . | TRBV10-1 | CASSDTGLQPQHF | TGCGCCAGCAGTGATACAGGGCTACAGCCCCAGCATTTT
. | TRBJ1-1 | few | TRBV6-1 | CASSETPNTEAFF | TGTGCCAGCAGTGAGACACCGAACACTGAAGCTTTCTTT
. | TRBJ1-2 | . | TRBV6-1 | CASSDRELYGYTF | TGTGCCAGCAGTGACAGGGAGCTCTATGGCTACACCTTC
. | TRBJ2-5 | . | TRBV6-1 | CASTRTNQETQYF | TGTGCCAGCACCCGTACAAATCAAGAGACCCAGTACTTC
. | TRBJ2-7 | once | TRBV2 | CASSGDWVRGNEQYF | TGTGCCAGCAGTGGAGATTGGGTTCGTGGGAACGAGCAGTACTTC
. | TRBJ1-2 | few | TRBV15 | CATSRGPNYGYTF | TGTGCCACCAGCAGGGGACCGAACTATGGCTACACCTTC
. | TRBJ2-7 | . | TRBV19 | CASSPSGSYEQYF | TGTGCCAGTAGTCCGTCAGGATCCTACGAGCAGTACTTC
TRBD2 | TRBJ2-7 | . | TRBV4-1 | CASSQISGNTYEQYF | TGCGCCAGCAGCCAAATTAGCGGGAATACCTACGAGCAGTACTTC
TRBD1 | TRBJ2-7 | . | TRBV10-3 | CATSGTDYEQYF | TGTGCCACCTCCGGGACAGACTACGAGCAGTACTTC
. | TRBJ1-5 | . | TRBV6-1 | CASSGGEGGQPQHF | TGTGCCAGCAGTGGGGGGGAGGGAGGGCAGCCCCAGCATTTT
. | TRBJ1-6 | few | TRBV20-1 | CSASNPPGPLHF | TGCAGTGCTAGTAACCCCCCGGGACCCCTCCACTTT
. | TRBJ1-5 | . | TRBV19 | CASSIGRRTATNQPQHF | TGTGCCAGTAGTATAGGCCGCAGAACTGCCACGAATCAGCCCCAGCATTTT
. | TRBJ2-5 | few | TRBV21-1 | CALCLDRGLGETQYF | TGTGCGTTATGTTTGGACAGGGGGCTGGGTGAGACCCAGTACTTC
TRBD1 | TRBJ1-2 | few | TRBV29-1 | CSVERSRGYGYTF | TGCAGCGTTGAGCGTTCCAGGGGGTATGGCTACACCTTC
. | TRBJ1-2 | . | TRBV12-3/TRBV12-4 | CASSLPRPGGYTF | TGTGCCAGCAGCCTACCCCGGCCAGGTGGCTACACCTTC
. | TRBJ1-1 | . | TRBV6-5 | CASSSGGGRPEAFF | TGTGCCAGCAGTTCCGGGGGGGGCAGGCCGGAAGCTTTCTTT
. | TRBJ1-2 | . | TRBV7-6 | CASSWGESYGYTF | TGTGCCAGCAGCTGGGGGGAATCCTATGGCTACACCTTC
. | TRBJ1-5 | . | TRBV12-3/TRBV12-4 | CASSLKQGRNQPQHF | TGTGCCAGCAGTCTGAAACAGGGCCGCAATCAGCCCCAGCATTTT
TRBD2 | TRBJ2-7 | . | TRBV5-1 | CASSLDGWEGRPEQYF | TGCGCCAGCAGCTTGGATGGGTGGGAGGGCCGCCCCGAGCAGTACTTC
TRBD1 | TRBJ1-2 | medium-sized | TRBV5-5 | CASSSGQGPNYGYTF | TGTGCCAGCAGCTCGGGACAGGGACCTAACTATGGCTACACCTTC
TRBD2 | TRBJ2-1 | . | TRBV12-3/TRBV12-4 | CASGPWEGYNEQFF | TGTGCCAGCGGCCCATGGGAGGGTTACAATGAGCAGTTCTTC
TRBD2 | TRBJ2-1 | . | TRBV20-1 | CSAYSLGLAPKGEQFF | TGCAGTGCTTACAGCTTGGGACTAGCCCCGAAGGGGGAGCAGTTCTTC